This T cell receptor beta chain derives from a study of regulatory T cells in long-lasting Graves disease. The authors built TCR beta libraries using iRepertoire HTBI primers and Arm-PCR of CDR3 regions. TCRdb independently ran MiXCR on the multiplex PCR reads; one entry per CDR3 protein. The repertoire holds nearly 350,000 distinct CDR3 sequences, with 20% as singletons. Germline V gene data show CDR1 as MNHNS and CDR2 as SASEGT. Unmatched junction bases numbered 13, after V lost 4 bases and J lost 8 bases. This CDR3 is 15 amino acids long. Study-wide findings and caveats: Among the persistent patients, some 2,900 public clonotypes were shared, more than the roughly 970 shared among new patients. Persistent disease was associated with favored TRBV28 usage and with favored use of TRBJ1-2 and TRBJ2-5.

Sample time point: persistent/refractory GD, antithyroid drugs over 5 years with positive TRAb. TCR sequences were obtained from RNA taken from PBMCs. The diagnosis of Graves' disease used American Thyroid Association guidelines. EDTA tubes held 9 to 10 milliliters of peripheral blood from each patient. With regard to this clonotype: As yet, its antigen is unknown.

The sequence was collected from a female donor with Graves disease. The chain joins TRBV6-1 to TRBJ1-2; 7 positions agree with TRBD1. Sequencing was performed on peripheral blood mononuclear cells (PBMCs), taken when the disease was refractory, from a patient treated with antithyroid drugs. CDR3 sequence reads: CASSALQGRPGGYTF. CDR3 DNA sequence: TGTGCCAGCAGTGCCCTACAGGGGAGACCGGGCGGCTACACCTTC.